Below are 15 T cell receptor beta chains sequenced from a single sample in a study of T cells after somatic rescue of genetic block. Some clones are missing from TCRdb's copy, which holds only in-frame ones; the method was immunoSEQ multiplex PCR. The sample shows about 14,000 clones, less than 75% of them seen only once. Material: peripheral blood mononuclear cells (PBMCs). Every receptor here comes from a man aged 18 to 30.

V and J are TRBV5-1 and TRBJ2-5; TRBD1 agrees at 8 bases. There are 12 residues in the CDR3. The germline gives CDR1 SGHRS, CDR2 YFSETQ. J lost 2 bases, V lost 7 bases, and 1 base had no gene match. The CDR3 region is CASGQGQETQYF. CDR3 DNA: TGCGCCAGCGGACAGGGTCAAGAGACCCAGTACTTC.

The genes are TRBV25-1 and TRBJ1-6, with TRBD1 matching 9 bases. V lost 5 bases to trimming and J lost 7 bases; unmatched junction nucleotides: 3. This CDR3 is 14 amino acids long. Germline V gives CDR1 MGHDK, CDR2 SYGVNS. CDR3 sequence reads: CASSPGQGNSPLHF. Here the CDR3 DNA reads TGTGCCAGCAGTCCGGGACAGGGAAATTCACCCCTCCACTTT.

This chain connects TRBV21-1 to TRBJ1-5. TRBV21-1 is described as a pseudogene. The CDR3 length is 14 residues. CDR3 DNA: TGTGCCAGCAGCGGAGGGAATGGCTATCAGCCCCAGCATTTT. The encoded protein is CASSGGNGYQPQHF.

This clone was seen a few times. The chain employs TRBV4-1 and TRBJ1-1, with a tentative D call TRBD1 (6 bases). Germline V gives CDR1 MGHRA, CDR2 YSYEKL. Trimming took off 4 bases at V and 0 bases at J, with 12 bases between the two ends. This CDR3 contains 15 residues. The CDR3 bases are TGCGCCAGCAGCCCTGGGCCAGGGGTGAACACTGAAGCTTTCTTT. As protein: CASSPGPGVNTEAFF.

This clone was detected only once. This sequence joins TRBV6-5 and TRBJ2-1; 10 nucleotides line up with TRBD2. Trimming at V came to 10 bases and at J to 7 bases, leaving 10 bases not matched to a gene. Germline V gene data show CDR1 as MNHEY and CDR2 as SVGAGI. This CDR3 spans 14 amino acids. CDR3 in amino acids: CATRGSGGKNEQFF. DNA for the CDR3: TGTGCCACCCGGGGTAGCGGGGGGAAGAATGAGCAGTTCTTC.

This chain uses TRBV5-1 with TRBJ2-7; D unresolved. Trimming pared 4 bases from V and 0 bases from J, leaving 11 bases between. The CDR3 totals 14 residues. Per germline, CDR1 SGHRS and CDR2 YFSETQ. The DNA for the CDR3 is TGCGCCAGCAGCGCCCCGGGTTCCTCCTACGAGCAGTACTTC. Its translation is CASSAPGSSYEQYF.

This clone is medium-sized within its sample. The chain has TRBV14 and TRBJ2-7; 13 bases line up with TRBD2. The CDR3 is 17 amino acids. V shed 5 bases, J shed 2 bases, and the junction held 9 bases outside the gene matches. Looked up from germline, CDR1 is SGHDN and CDR2 is FVKESK. The CDR3 region has the DNA TGTGCCAGCAGCGACGGACTAGCGGGAGTAGGTGCCTACGAGCAGTACTTC. This translates into CASSDGLAGVGAYEQYF.

This chain uses TRBV2 with TRBJ1-1; D perhaps matches TRBD1 (5 bases). Trimming stripped 8 bases from V and 5 bases from J, with 18 bases between. Germline V CDR1 and CDR2: SNHLY, FYNNEI. CDR3 length equals 14 residues. The CDR3 region has the DNA TGTGCCAGCCGTAGTACGGGGCGAGGGACTGAAGCTTTCTTT. Protein sequence: CASRSTGRGTEAFF.

This clone is a singleton in its sample. This rearrangement joins TRBV7-9 to TRBJ1-6; TRBD1 matches 8 bases. V lost 3 bases to trimming and J lost 7 bases; unmatched junction nucleotides: 8. The CDR3 spans 16 residues. Germline V gene lookup returns CDR1 SEHNR and CDR2 FQNEAQ (reference sequence). The CDR3 DNA follows: TGTGCCAGCAGCTTTCTTCGACAGGGGACAAATTCACCCCTCCACTTT. Translation: CASSFLRQGTNSPLHF.

V gene TRBV28 combines with J gene TRBJ2-7, with D possibly TRBD2 on 6 matching bases. The CDR3 has 16 residues. Germline assignment: CDR1 MDHEN and CDR2 SYDVKM. V lost 7 bases to trimming and J lost 2 bases, with 21 bases between them. The CDR3 nucleotides are TGTGCCAGCACCTCCCTCCCCGCTAGCGCGACCTACGAGCAGTACTTC. Its protein product is CASTSLPASATYEQYF.

This clone was seen a single time. V usage is TRBV6-5 and J usage is TRBJ2-7, with 9 bases that match TRBD2. J lost 4 bases, V lost 5 bases, and 6 bases had no gene match. The germline V gene encodes CDR1 MNHEY and CDR2 SVGAGI. The CDR3 is made up of 14 amino acids. Written as DNA, the CDR3 is TGTGCCAGCAGTCTAGCGGGGAACAATTACGAGCAGTACTTC. Its translation is CASSLAGNNYEQYF.

The genes are TRBV6-5 and TRBJ2-7; D ambiguous. Germline CDR1 is MNHEY and CDR2 is SVGAGI. The CDR3 loop spans 13 amino acids. V lost 0 bases and J 7 bases, leaving 10 bases between the germline ends. CDR3 sequence (DNA): TGTGCCAGCAGTTACTCGAATTACGGGGAGCAGTACTTC. Protein product: CASSYSNYGEQYF.

On this clone: Other DNA sequences in the same sample also yield this CDR3. The chain uses TRBV28 and TRBJ2-2; D is possibly TRBD1 (7 bases). From germline, CDR1 is MDHEN and CDR2 SYDVKM. The CDR3 sequence is 17 residues long. V was clipped by 1 base and J by 5 bases, with 17 bases between them. The CDR3 reads CASSLLFLQGRTGELFF. The CDR3 DNA reads as TGTGCCAGCAGTTTATTGTTCTTACAGGGGAGGACCGGGGAGCTGTTTTTT.

The rearrangement uses TRBV11-3 and TRBJ2-2; 8 nucleotides agree with TRBD1. The CDR3 length is 16 residues. Germline CDR1 is SGHNT and CDR2 is YENEEA. V gave up 2 bases and J gave up 4 bases; unmatched junction bases: 6. CDR3 residues: CASSLQGARGTGELFF. CDR3 bases: TGTGCCAGCAGCTTACAGGGGGCGCGGGGCACCGGGGAGCTGTTTTTT.

This chain uses TRBV5-4 with TRBJ1-3; D call uncertain. This CDR3 region has 14 residues. CDR1 SGHNT and CDR2 YYREEE come from the germline V gene (reference sequence). V was cut by 6 bases and J by 3 bases, with 13 bases left in between. In nucleotides, the CDR3 is TGTGCCAGCAAAAGGATAGACGGTGGAAACACCATATATTTT. Encoded protein: CASKRIDGGNTIYF.